The sample holds one count of the clone carrying this T cell receptor (beta chain). This record belongs to a study of control samples from healthy donors and cancer patients. Libraries were prepared by immunoSEQ multiplex PCR; TCRdb keeps only in-frame clonotypes and omits some of them. The table lists roughly 100,000 clones, roughly 89% of them singletons, with 15% to 20% in the top ten. This sequence originates from a man in his 60s with lung cancer. The sequenced sample was PBMCs.

The CDR3 spells CASSFLPISSGAVNEQFF. In nucleotides, the CDR3 is TGTGCCAGCAGCTTCTTGCCAATCTCTAGCGGGGCAGTCAATGAGCAGTTCTTC. The rearrangement joins TRBV7-8 to TRBJ2-1, with 9 nucleotides matching TRBD2. The ends lost 3 bases at V and 6 bases at J; junction bases unmatched: 15. Germline CDR1 reads SGHVS; CDR2 reads FQNEAQ. CDR3 length equals 18 residues.